Below, 17 T cell receptor beta chains from the same sample are listed, as sequenced in a study of T cell repertoires in cytomegalovirus infection. TCRdb recomputed calls from the reads with MiXCR, one row per CDR3 protein. The sample comprises more than 500,000 distinct CDR3 sequences, 15% to 20% of which are singletons, and roughly a quarter rests with the top ten. The specimen was CD8+ T cells from PBMCs. These TCRs come from a human donor in good health (CMV status not recorded). Some clones in this sample may be carry-over from other donors' samples.

This clonotype was seen ten or more times. The chain uses TRBV7-3 and TRBJ2-6, with 8 bases matching TRBD1. Germline CDR1 SGHTA, CDR2 FQGTGA. Trimming at V came to 5 bases and at J to 0 bases, leaving 6 bases not matched to a gene. The CDR3 is 17 amino acids. CDR3 residues: CASSRQGQSSGANVLTF. Written as DNA, the CDR3 is TGTGCCAGCAGCAGACAGGGGCAAAGCTCTGGGGCCAACGTCCTGACTTTC.

This chain joins TRBV30 and TRBJ1-1, with a possible D match to TRBD1 (5 bases). Trimming stripped 1 base from V and 2 bases from J, with 17 bases between. Germline V gene data show CDR1 as GTSNPN and CDR2 as SVGIG (reference sequence). The CDR3 spans 16 residues. CDR3 amino acids: CAWSGLGRGDNTEAFF. CDR3 coding DNA: TGTGCCTGGAGTGGTTTGGGCCGAGGGGATAACACTGAAGCTTTCTTT.

A few counts support this clonotype. The J gene is TRBJ2-2, the V gene TRBV10-1; TRBD2 matches 10 bases. Germline V gene lookup returns CDR1 WNHNN and CDR2 SYGVQD (reference sequence). The CDR3 consists of 17 residues. V lost 5 bases, J lost 0 bases, and 6 bases stayed unmatched. CDR3 DNA sequence: TGCGCCAGCAGTCCTGCTAGCGGGGGTTCGAACACCGGGGAGCTGTTTTTT. Translated: CASSPASGGSNTGELFF.

This clonotype appeared many times. In DNA form, the CDR3 reads TGTGCCAGCAGTGAAGAGCTTAAGCGGTGGACAGGAAACACTGAAGCTTTCTTT. Residues: CASSEELKRWTGNTEAFF. The chain employs TRBV6-1 and TRBJ1-1; TRBD1 matches at 7 bases. The CDR3 covers 18 residues. Trimming cost V 1 base and J 2 bases; bases outside gene matches: 13. The germline V gene has CDR1 MNHNS and CDR2 SASEGT.

There are many counts of this clonotype. The rearrangement uses TRBV7-6 and TRBJ2-7; weak D call: TRBD2 (6 bases). This CDR3 spans 14 amino acids. Germline assignment: CDR1 SGHVS and CDR2 FNYEAQ. V lost 2 bases and J lost 5, with 13 bases in between. CDR3 DNA: TGTGCCAGCAGCTTATACGGGAGTACCAACGAGCAGTACTTC. Amino acid sequence: CASSLYGSTNEQYF. Full variable domain (missing parts from reference TRBV7-6 and TRBJ2-7): GAGVSQSPRYKVTKRGQDVALRCDPISGHVSLYWYRQALGQGPEFLTYFNYEAQQDKSGLPNDRFSAERPEGSISTLTIQRTEQRDSAMYRCASSLYGSTNEQYFGPGTRLTVT.

In its sample, this clonotype was seen many times. The chain carries TRBV28 and TRBJ2-7; 13 bases match TRBD2. Germline V gene lookup returns CDR1 MDHEN and CDR2 SYDVKM. CDR3 length: 18 residues. V lost 5 bases and J lost 2; bases outside the gene matches: 12. In DNA form, the CDR3 reads TGTGCCAGCAGTCTCGGACTAGCGGGAGCGGGGGAAACCTACGAGCAGTACTTC. It codes for CASSLGLAGAGETYEQYF. The full variable domain, in which reference TRBV28 and TRBJ2-7 provide the parts outside the CDR3, is DVKVTQSSRYLVKRTGEKVFLECVQDMDHENMFWYRQDPGLGLRLIYFSYDVKMKEKGDIPEGYSVSREKKERFSLILESASTNQTSMYLCASSLGLAGAGETYEQYFGPGTRLTVT.

This clonotype was counted many times. This chain uses TRBV19 with TRBJ1-5, with a possible D match to TRBD1 (6 bases). The CDR3 extends over 15 amino acids. Per germline, CDR1 LNHDA and CDR2 SQIVND (reference sequence). V lost 3 bases, J lost 1 base, and 10 bases lay in between. In nucleotides, the CDR3 is TGTGCCAGTAGTATCTTTGGACAGAGCAATCAGCCCCAGCATTTT. Translated: CASSIFGQSNQPQHF.

This clonotype was observed many times. The V and J genes are TRBV7-9 and TRBJ2-5; D gene ambiguous. The CDR3 covers 15 residues. Germline V lookup: CDR1 SEHNR, CDR2 FQNEAQ (reference sequence). The V and J ends lost 1 base and 2 bases respectively, with 11 bases between them. CDR3 nucleotide sequence: TGTGCCAGCAGCTTAGTGGCCAGGAGACAAGAGACCCAGTACTTC. It yields the protein CASSLVARRQETQYF. Full variable domain (remainder filled in from reference TRBV7-9 and TRBJ2-5): DTGVSQNPRHKITKRGQNVTFRCDPISEHNRLYWYRQTLGQGPEFLTYFQNEAQLEKSRLLSDRFSAERPKGSFSTLEIQRTEQGDSAMYLCASSLVARRQETQYFGPGTRLLVL.

This clonotype was counted ten times or more. The genes are TRBV28 and TRBJ2-1; TRBD2 matches 8 bases. The CDR3 contains 17 residues. Looked up from germline, CDR1 is MDHEN and CDR2 is SYDVKM. V lost 5 bases, J lost 6 bases, and 15 bases stayed unmatched. CDR3 DNA sequence: TGTGCCAGCAGTCCCTCCGTAATAGCGGGAAACCTCAATGAGCAGTTCTTC. Translating gives CASSPSVIAGNLNEQFF.

This clonotype was observed a few times. The chain recombines TRBV15 with TRBJ2-3, with D perhaps assigned TRBD1 or TRBD2 (5 bases each). Germline lookup yields CDR1 LNHNV and CDR2 YYDKDF (reference sequence). With 4 bases removed from V and 4 bases from J, the gap between germline ends came to 9 bases. The CDR3 loop spans 13 amino acids. Here the CDR3 DNA reads TGTGCCACCAGCATCGGGGCCGCAGATACGCAGTATTTT. It translates to CATSIGAADTQYF. The variable domain in full, completed from reference TRBV15 and TRBJ2-3, reads DAMVIQNPRYQVTQFGKPVTLSCSQTLNHNVMYWYQQKSSQAPKLLFHYYDKDFNNEADTPDNFQSRRPNTSFCFLDIRSPGLGDTAMYLCATSIGAADTQYFGPGTRLTVL.

There are many counts of this clonotype. The chain links TRBV10-2 to TRBJ1-1, with 8 positions matching TRBD1. With 0 bases clipped from V and 4 bases from J, the junction kept 4 bases outside the gene matches. Germline V lookup: CDR1 WSHSY, CDR2 SAAADI. The CDR3 runs 15 residues. The CDR3 protein is CASSESARGRTEAFF. CDR3 coding DNA: TGCGCCAGCAGTGAGTCGGCCAGGGGGCGCACTGAAGCTTTCTTT.

The sample holds many counts of this clonotype. The V and J genes are TRBV12-3 or TRBV12-4 and TRBJ2-7, with TRBD2 as a possible D gene (5 bases). CDR3 length equals 15 residues. The V end was cut by 6 bases, the J end by 0 bases, with 15 bases between. Here the CDR3 reads CASRESGGYSYEQYF. In DNA form, the CDR3 reads TGTGCCAGCAGAGAAAGCGGAGGCTACTCCTACGAGCAGTACTTC.

The V gene is TRBV5-1, the J gene TRBJ2-1; D could derive from TRBD1 or TRBD2 (6 bases each). V was shortened by 4 bases and J by 6 bases, with 11 bases between the two germline ends. The CDR3 spans 13 residues. From germline, CDR1 is SGHRS and CDR2 YFSETQ. The CDR3 nucleotides read TGCGCCAGCAGCCGGGGGCCCGCCAATGAGCAGTTCTTC. Protein sequence: CASSRGPANEQFF.

As regards this clonotype: This clone may be a read error of a much larger clone one base away. The chain combines TRBV6-1 with TRBJ2-1; D not resolved. V shed 5 bases and J shed 9 bases, with 20 bases lying between them. CDR1 and CDR2 (germline): MNHNS, SASEGT. The CDR3 is 15 amino acids. CDR3 in amino acids: CASSYAQRSPREQFF. The CDR3 DNA sequence: TGTGCCAGCAGTTACGCGCAGAGGAGTCCCCGTGAGCAGTTCTTC.

This clonotype was observed a handful of times. This rearrangement joins TRBV20-1 to TRBJ2-1, with D possibly being TRBD1 (6 bases). Between the trimmed V and J ends, which lost 6 bases and 4 bases, there was a span of 22 bases. The CDR3 extends over 16 amino acids. Germline CDR1 reads DFQATT; CDR2 reads SNEGSKA (reference sequence). CDR3 in DNA: TGCAGTGCCCCTAATGACAGGATTAGCAGATACAATGAGCAGTTCTTC. This codes for CSAPNDRISRYNEQFF.

Ten or more counts support this clonotype. This chain uses TRBV6-2 or TRBV6-3 with TRBJ1-5; D is unresolved. The CDR3 is made up of 17 amino acids. Trimming took 2 bases from V and 4 from J, leaving 18 bases between them. The germline gives CDR1 MNHEY, CDR2 SVGEGT. The CDR3 coding sequence is TGTGCCAGCAGTTACCTTCCCCAGTTGGCAGCTAATCAGCCCCAGCATTTT. Amino acid sequence: CASSYLPQLAANQPQHF.

The chain is built from TRBV7-3 and TRBJ1-2; D gene unclear. The CDR3 sequence is 14 residues long. The germline V and J ends were trimmed by 5 bases and 6 bases, with 16 bases remaining between them. Looked up from germline, CDR1 is SGHTA and CDR2 is FQGTGA. The DNA for the CDR3 is TGTGCCAGCAGCGGACTGTTGGATCACAATGGCTACACCTTC. Translated, it gives CASSGLLDHNGYTF.